This entry is about one T cell receptor (beta chain). What antigen it recognizes has not been identified. No clone much larger than this one lies a single base away; base qualities are absent. The data belong to a study of T cell responses to AZD1222 COVID-19 vaccine listed by TCRdb under 2021. For the wider study: A total of approximately 240 trial participants underwent TCR sequencing, of whom some 210 received two doses of AZD1222 and roughly 25 received two doses of the MenACWY control vaccine. Trial participants were enrolled by age into 18-55, 56-69 and 70-plus year subgroups, with roughly 160, 29 and 62 TCR-sequenced participants respectively. Overall study outcomes, separate from this receptor: After two AZD1222 doses, spike-specific TCR breadth and depth were significantly higher than at day 0 and than in MenACWY recipients. The whole spike protein was spanned by vaccine-associated CD4 TCRs, and dominant responses were seen in regions 160-218 and 743-854. Because no day 14 peak-response samples were available, repertoires were characterized only after the peak T cell response. The 56-69-year group was small, and its depth increase did not reach significance, likely because of low power. Conclusions about previously exposed vaccinees are limited, since just 6 or 7 AZD1222 recipients were seropositive for SARS-CoV-2 at baseline. Reportedly, almost half of the unique spike-specific TCRs recognized epitopes lying outside the regions that are mutated in the B.1.351 and B.1.1.7 variants. Participants were mostly white British and included more females than males, and it was suggested by the authors that clonal diversity may have been underestimated.

The CDR3 regions of human TCRbeta chains were subjected to immunosequencing. The study's own analysis went as follows. TCRs in the repertoires were compared against a reference library of SARS-CoV-2-specific TCRs that had been generated with the MIRA antigen-specificity platform. Breadth was defined as the fraction of unique TCRs that were SARS-CoV-2-associated. Depth was defined as the fraction of total T cells that were SARS-CoV-2-associated. Using the MIRA data, each spike-specific TCR was mapped to the spike region that the TCR reacts to and placed in a CD4 or CD8 class. Log10-transformed breadth and depth values were compared by one-way ANOVA with Sidak's multiple comparisons tests. The clones in this table, taken by TCRdb from immuneACCESS, are in-frame only. Not every clone is retained; where verified, under half of the shortfall comes from an unresolved V gene, and the cause of the rest is unknown. That table supplies the V and J calls and clone size; D and trimming were determined from the DNA. This sample lists approximately 74,000 clones; nearly 90% were detected once. The ten top clones hold 1% to 1.5% of the sample.

The sample's time point, from its label and the paper: about 28 days (+/-7) after the second vaccine dose. AZD1222 recipients with second doses at about 4 weeks or about 12 weeks were pooled, because spike-specific TCR depth and breadth did not differ between schedules. Samples from vaccinated people were obtained from the UK trials COV001 and COV002, which included a single-blind randomized controlled phase 2/3 trial of AZD1222 (ChAdOx1 nCoV-19) in healthy adults. For TCRbeta chain sequencing, PBMC samples were collected from trial participants at day 0 and at day 28 after the second dose. This sequence originates from an adult who received the AZD1222 COVID-19 vaccine. This specimen consisted of peripheral blood, obtained 28 days after the second AZD1222 dose.

The sequence in DNA is TGTGCCAGCTCACCAAGCATGGGGCCATCAAGCTCTGGAAACACCATATATTTT. This yields the protein CASSPSMGPSSSGNTIYF. Rearrangement joined TRBV18 to TRBJ1-3; TRBD1 is possibly the D segment (5 matching bases). V loses 2 bases, J loses 0 bases, and the germline ends lie 17 bases apart. CDR1 and CDR2 were assigned from the germline V gene as KGHSH and LQKENI. Its CDR3 holds 18 amino acids, cysteine through phenylalanine. The read is trimmed to its CDR3 DNA, 54 bases read in frame from base 1.